This T cell receptor beta chain was sequenced during a study of cytomegalovirus exposure and HLA in healthy donors. Researchers ran the PCR with 60 Vbeta and 13 Jbeta primers. Methods used by the authors: Around 9.9 million shared chains were among the approximately 80 million unique TCR beta chains that a later analysis counted. Using immunoSEQ multiplex PCR, the repertoire was profiled, and TCRdb retains in-frame clones only, with some absent. V, J and clone size are taken as reported in that table, and D and trimming were inferred from the DNA itself. The table has 150,000 or so clones, roughly 80% seen once. Germline CDR1 and CDR2: LGHNA and YSLEER. This CDR3 comprises 16 residues. Trimming pared 0 bases from V and 2 bases from J, leaving 12 bases between.

The chain has TRBV4-3 and TRBJ2-3; possibly TRBD2 for D (5 bases). This clonotype originated in a male donor in good health and CMV-seropositive. The sequencing input was PBMCs. DNA for the CDR3: TGCGCCAGCAGCCAAGACCCAGCGGTGGCCACAGATACGCAGTATTTT. Translation gives CASSQDPAVATDTQYF.